The text below deals with one TCR beta chain. It lacks a known antigen. Base qualities are not at hand, and no much larger clone is one base apart. Healthy HIV-negative adults with no recently reported acute infections or vaccinations were included as donors. Every donor was a Caucasian adult living in Nashville, Tennessee, USA. CD4+ T cells were enriched through magnetic negative selection, after which naive cells were positively selected on CD45RA and the remaining negative fraction served as the memory subset. Blood was collected by leukapheresis, and PBMCs were isolated by Ficoll-Histopaque density gradient centrifugation and then cryopreserved in liquid nitrogen vapor phase. Analytical flow cytometry was used to check the purity and quantity of every magnetically sorted T cell population. Genomic DNA was isolated from each sorted fraction and quantified by UV absorbance on a Nanodrop 2000c. The CDR3 runs 14 amino acids, cysteine and phenylalanine included. Here the CDR3 DNA is all that survives: 42 bases in frame from base 1. V loses 5 bases, J loses 6 bases, and the germline ends lie 14 bases apart. Based on the germline V gene, the CDR1 and CDR2 sequences are SGHVS and FQNEAQ.

This sample was taken from a study of shared clonotypes between healthy human individuals (dated by TCRdb to 2018 to 2021). For context, the study as a whole: A few men and a couple of women, aged 18 to 49 years, made up the cohort. Per donor, three plates each were used for CD4 naive and CD4 memory, two for CD8 naive, and one for CD8 memory. To estimate repertoire size and how much clonotype sharing occurs between individuals, the study deeply sequenced the blood TCR repertoires of about five healthy adults. Libraries were prepared and TCR repertoires were sequenced by different laboratories using diverse techniques, in order to increase sequencing depth and limit assay-specific biases. Per donor, leukapheresis produced somewhere between about 0.8 and 9 billion PBMCs. Results the study describes overall, beyond this receptor: Larger estimated clonotype richness was generally found for naive subsets than for memory subsets. Compared with non-shared clonotypes, clonotypes shared by all four sorted-subset donors had higher generation probabilities. Pairwise subsampling indicated that sequencing depth was expected to affect the degree of clonotype sharing among donors. Sampling was restricted to blood, and TCR repertoires in tissues likely differ from the TCR repertoires found in blood. Rarefaction of sorted-subset datasets indicated incomplete sequencing despite the large sequencing depth. Because the study included only a small number of donors, the genetic and exposure-history diversity represented was limited. When several donors were compared, the shared fraction of clonotypes was 5% to 6.5% for naive CD4, around 3.5% for naive CD8, more than 2% for memory CD4, and 0.35% to 0.5% for memory CD8.

Using the deep immunoSEQ assay, TCR CDR3 regions were amplified from genomic DNA by multiplex PCR. Extracted genomic DNA from each cell subset was spread evenly across all wells of several immunoSEQ 96-well plates, with each plate serving as a replicate. For sorted subsets, 150 to 250 ng genomic DNA, equal to approximately 30,000 T cell genomes, was loaded into each replicate PCR. Purified libraries were quantified with a Qubit 3.0 fluorometer, sized on a Bioanalyzer 2100, and re-quantified with the KAPA Library Quantification kit. A separate single-read 150-cycle Illumina NextSeq 550 flow cell was used to sequence each immunoSEQ 96-well plate. In the paper's pipeline: Because the immunoSEQ output held only junctional sequences and lacked quality scores, the filtering could not match the filtering applied to full-length reads. To assign V/J genes and CDR3, sequences were annotated using PyIR, a Python wrapper for IgBLAST v1.9, with IMGT germline references. Reads were removed for weak V/J assignments (E-value above 1e-6), missing CDR3, stop codons, out-of-frame junctions, or ambiguous translated residues. A V3J clonotype was defined by an identical inferred V gene, J gene, and CDR3 amino acid sequence. The percentage overlap between two repertoires was calculated by dividing the number of shared unique clonotypes by the size of the smaller repertoire. Richness of each repertoire was evaluated using RTK rarefaction, the Chao1 estimator, and Recon v2.1 estimates of unobserved clonotypes. Generation probabilities for all TCRbeta clonotypes obtained by the gDNA method from a handful of donors were computed using OLGA. TCRdb limited this immuneACCESS table to in-frame rearrangements with V and J called. A share of clones is missing; checked studies link under half to unresolved V genes, and the rest is unexplained. V and J calls and clone size are as listed in that table; D and trimming were resolved from the DNA. The sample table records over a million clones; 75% to 85% of these occur just once. The ten largest clones represent roughly 0.65% of the sample.

The TCR sequence derives from a man aged 18-30 years in good health. Some clones in this sample may be carry-over from other donors' samples. Recombination linked TRBV7-8 to TRBJ2-1; a tentative D match to TRBD1 spans 5 bases. The specimen was memory CD4+ T cells from PBMCs. According to the study, the label for this sample's cell subset or site signals: CD45RA-negative fraction. The DNA sequence is given as TGTGCCAGCAGCCTAACGACAGATCTCAATGAGCAGTTCTTC. Its protein product is CASSLTTDLNEQFF.